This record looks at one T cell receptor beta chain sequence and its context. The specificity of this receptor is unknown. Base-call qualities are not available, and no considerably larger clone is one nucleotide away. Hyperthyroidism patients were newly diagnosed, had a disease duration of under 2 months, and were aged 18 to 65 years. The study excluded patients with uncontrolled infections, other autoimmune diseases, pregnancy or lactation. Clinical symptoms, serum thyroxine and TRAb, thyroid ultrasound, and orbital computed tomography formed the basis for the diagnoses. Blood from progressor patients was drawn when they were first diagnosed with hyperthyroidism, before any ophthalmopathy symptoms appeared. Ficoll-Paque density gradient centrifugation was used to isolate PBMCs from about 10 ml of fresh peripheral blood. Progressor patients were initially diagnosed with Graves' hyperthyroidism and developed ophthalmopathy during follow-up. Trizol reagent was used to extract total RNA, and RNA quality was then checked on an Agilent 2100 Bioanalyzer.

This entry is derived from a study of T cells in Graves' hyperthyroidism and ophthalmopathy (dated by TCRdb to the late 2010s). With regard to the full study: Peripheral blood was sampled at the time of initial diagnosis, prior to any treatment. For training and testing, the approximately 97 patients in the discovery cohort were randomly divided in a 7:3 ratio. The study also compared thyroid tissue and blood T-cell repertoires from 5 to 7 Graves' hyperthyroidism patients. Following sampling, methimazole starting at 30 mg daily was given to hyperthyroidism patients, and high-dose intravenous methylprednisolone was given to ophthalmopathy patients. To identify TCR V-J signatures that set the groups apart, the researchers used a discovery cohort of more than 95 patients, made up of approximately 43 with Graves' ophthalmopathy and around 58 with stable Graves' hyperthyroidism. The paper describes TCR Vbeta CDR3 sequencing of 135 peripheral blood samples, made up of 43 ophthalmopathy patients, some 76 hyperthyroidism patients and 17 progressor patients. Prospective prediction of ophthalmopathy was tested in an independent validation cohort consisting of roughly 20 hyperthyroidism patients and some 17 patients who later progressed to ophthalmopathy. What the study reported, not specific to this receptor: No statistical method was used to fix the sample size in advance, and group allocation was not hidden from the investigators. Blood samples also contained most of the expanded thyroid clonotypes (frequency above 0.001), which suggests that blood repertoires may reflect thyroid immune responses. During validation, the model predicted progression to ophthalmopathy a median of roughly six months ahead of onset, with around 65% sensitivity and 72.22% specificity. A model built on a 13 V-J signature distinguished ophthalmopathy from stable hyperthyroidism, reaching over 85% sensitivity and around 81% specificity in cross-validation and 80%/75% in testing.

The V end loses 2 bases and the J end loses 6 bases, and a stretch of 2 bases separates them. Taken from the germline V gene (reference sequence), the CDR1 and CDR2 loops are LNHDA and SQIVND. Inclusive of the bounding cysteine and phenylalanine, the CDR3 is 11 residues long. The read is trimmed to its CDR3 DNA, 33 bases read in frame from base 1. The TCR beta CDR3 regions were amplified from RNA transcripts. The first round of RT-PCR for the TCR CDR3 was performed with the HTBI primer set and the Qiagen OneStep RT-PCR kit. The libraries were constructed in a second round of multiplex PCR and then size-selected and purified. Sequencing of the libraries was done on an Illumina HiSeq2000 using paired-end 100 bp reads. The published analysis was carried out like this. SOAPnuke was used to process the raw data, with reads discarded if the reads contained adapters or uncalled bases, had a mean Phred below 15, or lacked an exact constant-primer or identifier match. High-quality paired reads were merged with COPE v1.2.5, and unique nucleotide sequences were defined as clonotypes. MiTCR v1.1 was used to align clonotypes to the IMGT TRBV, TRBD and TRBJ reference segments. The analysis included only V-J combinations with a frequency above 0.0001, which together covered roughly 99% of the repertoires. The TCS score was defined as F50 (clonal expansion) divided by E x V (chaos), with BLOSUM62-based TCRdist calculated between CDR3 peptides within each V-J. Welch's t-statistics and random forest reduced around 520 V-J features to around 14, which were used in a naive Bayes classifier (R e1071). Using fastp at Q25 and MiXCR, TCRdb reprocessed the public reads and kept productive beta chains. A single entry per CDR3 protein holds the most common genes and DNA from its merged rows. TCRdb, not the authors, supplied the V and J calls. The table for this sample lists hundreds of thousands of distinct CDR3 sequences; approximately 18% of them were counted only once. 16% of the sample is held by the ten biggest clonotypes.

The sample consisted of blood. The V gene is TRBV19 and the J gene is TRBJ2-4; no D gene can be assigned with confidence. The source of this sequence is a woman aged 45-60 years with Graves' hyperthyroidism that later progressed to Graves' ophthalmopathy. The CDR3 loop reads CASSISNIQYF. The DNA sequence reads TGTGCCAGTAGTATATCAAACATTCAGTACTTC.